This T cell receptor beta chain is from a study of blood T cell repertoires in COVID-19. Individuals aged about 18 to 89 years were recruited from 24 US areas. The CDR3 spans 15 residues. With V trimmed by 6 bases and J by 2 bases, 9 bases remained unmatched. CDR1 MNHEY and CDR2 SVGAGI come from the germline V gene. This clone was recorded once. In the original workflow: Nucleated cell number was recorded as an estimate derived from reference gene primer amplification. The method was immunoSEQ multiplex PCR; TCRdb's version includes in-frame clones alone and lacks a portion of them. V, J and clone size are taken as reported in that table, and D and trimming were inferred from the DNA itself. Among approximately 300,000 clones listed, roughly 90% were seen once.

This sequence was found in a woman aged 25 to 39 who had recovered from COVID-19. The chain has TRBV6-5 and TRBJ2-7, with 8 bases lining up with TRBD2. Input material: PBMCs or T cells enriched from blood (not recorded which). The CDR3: CASSLLPGLAYEQYF. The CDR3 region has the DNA TGTGCCAGCAGCCTTCTGCCGGGACTAGCCTACGAGCAGTACTTC.